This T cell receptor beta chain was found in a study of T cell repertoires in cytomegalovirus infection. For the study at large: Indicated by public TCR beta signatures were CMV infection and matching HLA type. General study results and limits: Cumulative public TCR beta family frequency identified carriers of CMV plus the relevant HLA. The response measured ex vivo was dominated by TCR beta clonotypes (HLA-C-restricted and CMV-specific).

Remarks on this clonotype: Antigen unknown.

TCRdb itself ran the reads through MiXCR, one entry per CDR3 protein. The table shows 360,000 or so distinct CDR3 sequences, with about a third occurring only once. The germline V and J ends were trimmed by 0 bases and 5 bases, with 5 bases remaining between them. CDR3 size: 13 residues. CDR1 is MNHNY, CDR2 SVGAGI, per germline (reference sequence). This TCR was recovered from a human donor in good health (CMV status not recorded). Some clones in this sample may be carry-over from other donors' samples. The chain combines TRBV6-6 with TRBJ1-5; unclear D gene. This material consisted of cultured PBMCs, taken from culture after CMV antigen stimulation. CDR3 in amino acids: CASSYSRDQPQHF. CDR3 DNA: TGTGCCAGCAGTTACTCACGAGATCAGCCCCAGCATTTT.